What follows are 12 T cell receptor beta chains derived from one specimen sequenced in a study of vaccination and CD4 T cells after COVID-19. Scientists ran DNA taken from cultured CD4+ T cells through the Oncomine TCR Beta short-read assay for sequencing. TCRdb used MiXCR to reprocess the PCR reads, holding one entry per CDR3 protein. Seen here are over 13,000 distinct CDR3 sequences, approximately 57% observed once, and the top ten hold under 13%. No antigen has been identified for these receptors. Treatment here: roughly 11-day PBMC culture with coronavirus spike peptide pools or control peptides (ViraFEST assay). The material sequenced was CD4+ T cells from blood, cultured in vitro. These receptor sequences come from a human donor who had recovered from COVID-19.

The CDR3 DNA is TGTGCCAGCACCACAACACTAGCGCCCGATACGCAGTATTTT. The encoded protein is CASTTTLAPDTQYF. This chain links TRBV6-1 with TRBJ2-3; 7 bases agree with TRBD2. The ends lost 7 bases at V and 6 bases at J; junction bases unmatched: 10. Germline V gives CDR1 MNHNS, CDR2 SASEGT. The CDR3 has 14 residues.

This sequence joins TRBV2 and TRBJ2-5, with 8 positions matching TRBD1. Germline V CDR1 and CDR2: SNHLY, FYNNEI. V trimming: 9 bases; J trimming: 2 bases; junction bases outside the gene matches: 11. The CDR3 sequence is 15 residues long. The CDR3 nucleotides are TGTGCCAGTATGACAGGGGCTGGGTTACAAGAGACCCAGTACTTC. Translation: CASMTGAGLQETQYF. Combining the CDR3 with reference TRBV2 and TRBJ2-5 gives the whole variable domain EPEVTQTPSHQVTQMGQEVILRCVPISNHLYFYWYRQILGQKVEFLVSFYNNEISEKSEIFDDQFSVERPDGSNFTLKIRSTKLEDSAMYFCASMTGAGLQETQYFGPGTRLLVL.

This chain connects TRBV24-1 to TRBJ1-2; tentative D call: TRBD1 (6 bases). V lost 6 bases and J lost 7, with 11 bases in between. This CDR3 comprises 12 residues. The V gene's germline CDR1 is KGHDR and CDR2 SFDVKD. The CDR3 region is CATSLGASGYTF. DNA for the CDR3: TGTGCCACCAGTCTGGGGGCAAGTGGCTACACCTTC.

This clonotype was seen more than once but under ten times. The CDR3 spells CASSRWGRVSGANVLTF. The DNA of the CDR3 is TGTGCCAGTAGTAGGTGGGGCCGTGTCTCTGGGGCCAACGTCCTGACTTTC. V and J are TRBV19 and TRBJ2-6; a weak D match, TRBD1 (5 bases). Germline V gene sequence: CDR1 LNHDA, CDR2 SQIVND (reference sequence). The V end lost 4 bases, the J end lost 0 bases, and 13 bases lay between the germline ends. This CDR3 region has 17 residues. The whole variable domain, remainder taken from reference TRBV19 and TRBJ2-6, is DGGITQSPKYLFRKEGQNVTLSCEQNLNHDAMYWYRQDPGQGLRLIYYSQIVNDFQKGDIAEGYSVSREKKESFPLTVTSAQKNPTAFYLCASSRWGRVSGANVLTFGAGSRLTVL.

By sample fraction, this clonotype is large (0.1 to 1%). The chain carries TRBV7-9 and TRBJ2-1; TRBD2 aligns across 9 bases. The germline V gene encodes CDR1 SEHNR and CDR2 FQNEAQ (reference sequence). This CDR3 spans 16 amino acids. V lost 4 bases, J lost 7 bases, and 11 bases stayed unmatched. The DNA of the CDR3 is TGTGCCAGCAGCTCCCTCGGGGGACTAGCTCTAAATGAGCAGTTCTTC. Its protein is CASSSLGGLALNEQFF. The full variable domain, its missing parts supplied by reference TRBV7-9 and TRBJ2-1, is DTGVSQNPRHKITKRGQNVTFRCDPISEHNRLYWYRQTLGQGPEFLTYFQNEAQLEKSRLLSDRFSAERPKGSFSTLEIQRTEQGDSAMYLCASSSLGGLALNEQFFGPGTRLTVL.

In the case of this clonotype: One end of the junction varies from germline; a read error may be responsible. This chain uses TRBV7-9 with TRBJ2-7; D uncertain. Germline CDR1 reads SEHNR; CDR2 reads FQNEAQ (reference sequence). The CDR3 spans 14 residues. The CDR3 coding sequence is TGTACCAGCAGCTTAGCCCAGGCCCCCTACGAGCAGTACTTC. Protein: CTSSLAQAPYEQYF.

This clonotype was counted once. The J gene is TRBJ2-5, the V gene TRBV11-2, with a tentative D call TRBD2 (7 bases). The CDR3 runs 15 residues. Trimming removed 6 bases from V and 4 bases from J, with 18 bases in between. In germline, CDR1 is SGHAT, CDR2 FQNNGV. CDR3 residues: CASSLGGGSLETQYF. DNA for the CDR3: TGTGCCAGCAGTTTGGGGGGGGGCTCTTTAGAGACCCAGTACTTC.

The CDR3 spells CASSARGLRTEAFF. As DNA, the CDR3 is TGTGCCAGCAGTGCCCGTGGGTTGAGGACTGAAGCTTTCTTT. The chain employs TRBV6-1 and TRBJ1-1; D uncertain. The V gene lost 4 bases and the J gene lost 5 bases, with 14 bases spanning the gap. CDR1 and CDR2 from the germline V gene are MNHNS and SASEGT. This CDR3 is built from 14 residues.

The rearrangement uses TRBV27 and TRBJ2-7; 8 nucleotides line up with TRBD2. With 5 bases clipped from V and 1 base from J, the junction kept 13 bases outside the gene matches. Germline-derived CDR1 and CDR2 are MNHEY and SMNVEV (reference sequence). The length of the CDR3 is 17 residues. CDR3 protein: CASSPRGGGTLSYEQYF. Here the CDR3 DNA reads TGTGCCAGCAGTCCCCGGGGGGGCGGGACTTTATCCTACGAGCAGTACTTC.

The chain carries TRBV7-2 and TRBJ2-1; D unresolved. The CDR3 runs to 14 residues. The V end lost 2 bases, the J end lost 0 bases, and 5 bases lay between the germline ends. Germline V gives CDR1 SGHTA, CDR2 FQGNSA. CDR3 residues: CASSLRYSYNEQFF. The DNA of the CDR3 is TGTGCCAGCAGCTTACGTTACTCCTACAATGAGCAGTTCTTC.

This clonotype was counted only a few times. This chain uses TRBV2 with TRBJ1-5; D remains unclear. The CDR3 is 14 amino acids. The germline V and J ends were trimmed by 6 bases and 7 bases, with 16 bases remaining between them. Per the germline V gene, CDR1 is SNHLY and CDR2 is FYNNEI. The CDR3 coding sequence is TGTGCCAGCAGAGGACGAGGGTTCAGACAGCCCCAGCATTTT. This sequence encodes CASRGRGFRQPQHF.

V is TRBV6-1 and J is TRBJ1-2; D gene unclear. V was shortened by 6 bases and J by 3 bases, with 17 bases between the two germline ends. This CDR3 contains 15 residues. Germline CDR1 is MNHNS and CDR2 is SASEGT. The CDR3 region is CASSPPGRPHYGYTF. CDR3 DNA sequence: TGTGCCAGCAGCCCGCCGGGAAGGCCACACTATGGCTACACCTTC.